The sequence of this T cell receptor (beta chain) was determined in a study of cytomegalovirus exposure and HLA in healthy donors. Turning to the study itself: Early released data comprised about 90 million unique TCRs from HLA-typed donors. Among around 400 genotyped donors, about 80% fell in the Caucasian-associated ancestry cluster.

PCR used 60 Vbeta primers and 13 Jbeta primers. TCRdb's copy holds only in-frame clones and misses some; the assay was immunoSEQ multiplex PCR. The sample contains about 190,000 clones, 65% to 80% of which appear only once. The trim removed 4 bases at V and 3 bases at J, leaving 8 bases unmatched. This CDR3 is 16 amino acids long. Per the germline V gene, CDR1 is SGDLS and CDR2 is YYNGEE. Study-wide findings and caveats: Available immune exposure information covered CMV serostatus only.

This clone was observed a handful of times. As yet, its antigen is unknown. The chain uses TRBV9 and TRBJ1-5, with TRBD1 matching 9 bases. The source of this sequence is a man younger than 45 in good health and CMV-seropositive. The specimen was PBMCs. The CDR3 nucleotides read TGTGCCAGCAGCCCCGCAGGGACAGGGCACAATCAGCCCCAGCATTTT. Residues: CASSPAGTGHNQPQHF.